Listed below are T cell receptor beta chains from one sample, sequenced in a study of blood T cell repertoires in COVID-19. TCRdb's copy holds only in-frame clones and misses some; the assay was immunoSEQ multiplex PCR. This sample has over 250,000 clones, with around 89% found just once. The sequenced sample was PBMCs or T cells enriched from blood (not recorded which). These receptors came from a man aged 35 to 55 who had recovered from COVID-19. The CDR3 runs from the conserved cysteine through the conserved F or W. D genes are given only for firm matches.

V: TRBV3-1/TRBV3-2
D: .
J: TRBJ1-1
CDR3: CASSQDGRPGEAFF

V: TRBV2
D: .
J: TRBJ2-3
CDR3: CASSRSGTPRTDTQYF

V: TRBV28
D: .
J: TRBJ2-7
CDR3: CASRTSGVGVYEQYF

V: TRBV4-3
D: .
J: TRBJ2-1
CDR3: CASSPFIGSSNNEQFF

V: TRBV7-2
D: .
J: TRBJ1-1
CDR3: CASSLVSGIEAFF

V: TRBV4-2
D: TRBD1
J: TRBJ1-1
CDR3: CASSRDRQKTGTEAFF

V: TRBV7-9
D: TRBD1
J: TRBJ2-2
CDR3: CASSLADRWELFF

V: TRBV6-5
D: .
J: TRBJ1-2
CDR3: CASGNYGGGGGYTF

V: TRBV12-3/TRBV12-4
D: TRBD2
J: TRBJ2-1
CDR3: CASTGLASLGQFF

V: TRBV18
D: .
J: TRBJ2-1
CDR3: CASSPTASNEQFF

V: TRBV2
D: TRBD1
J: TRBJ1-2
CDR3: CAASNRDRDGYTF

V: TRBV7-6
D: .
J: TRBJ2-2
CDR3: CASRNPGIGELFF

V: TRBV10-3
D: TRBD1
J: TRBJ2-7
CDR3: CAISETQTGTGANEQYF

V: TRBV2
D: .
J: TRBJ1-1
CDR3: CASRRQGTMNTEAFF

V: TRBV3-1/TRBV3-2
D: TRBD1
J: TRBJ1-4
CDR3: CASSRRGTNEKLFF

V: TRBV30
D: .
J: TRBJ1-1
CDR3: CAWSRGGPNTEAFF

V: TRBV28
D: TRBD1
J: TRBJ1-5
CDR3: CASSFHRGVGMYSNQPQHF

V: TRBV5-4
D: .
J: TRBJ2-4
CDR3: CASSSPSEVIQYF

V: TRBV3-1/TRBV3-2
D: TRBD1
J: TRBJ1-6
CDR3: CASSLLLPGQGDSPLHF

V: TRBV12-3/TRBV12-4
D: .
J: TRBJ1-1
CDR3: CASSKNSEAFF

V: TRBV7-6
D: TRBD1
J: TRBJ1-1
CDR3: CASSGNTGGAAFF

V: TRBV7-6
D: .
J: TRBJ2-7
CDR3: CASSPSSNEQYF

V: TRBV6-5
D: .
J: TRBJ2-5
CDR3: CASQWTDGTQETQYF

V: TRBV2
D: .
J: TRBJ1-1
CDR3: CASNGQKGAEAFF

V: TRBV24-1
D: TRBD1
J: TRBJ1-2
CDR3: CATSARQGSYGYTF

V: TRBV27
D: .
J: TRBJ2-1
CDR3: CASNAYPTDNEQFF

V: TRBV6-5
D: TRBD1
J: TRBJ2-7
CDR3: CASSYEQGVVEQYF

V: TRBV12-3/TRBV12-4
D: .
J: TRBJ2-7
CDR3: CASSLDSYEQYF

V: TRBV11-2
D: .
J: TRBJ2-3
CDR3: CASSQHGGGASDTQYF

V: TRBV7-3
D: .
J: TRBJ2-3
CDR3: CASSPFFTSDTQYF

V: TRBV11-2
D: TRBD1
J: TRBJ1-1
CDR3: CASSQGQGLLGTEAFF

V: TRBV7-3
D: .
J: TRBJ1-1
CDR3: CASSEMAGAQNTEAFF

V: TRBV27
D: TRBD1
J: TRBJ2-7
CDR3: CASSTKGTGGYEQYF

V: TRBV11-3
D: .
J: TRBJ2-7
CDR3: CASSLVLPPYEQYF

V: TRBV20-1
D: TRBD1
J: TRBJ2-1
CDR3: CSASLSGQGARNEQFF

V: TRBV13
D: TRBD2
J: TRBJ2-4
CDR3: CASSFQAGSGGAKNIQYF

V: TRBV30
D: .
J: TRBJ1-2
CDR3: CAWREQTYYGYTF

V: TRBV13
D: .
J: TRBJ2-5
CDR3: CASSLGFVSQETQYF

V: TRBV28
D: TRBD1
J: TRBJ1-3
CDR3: CASSLFGTAGNTIYF

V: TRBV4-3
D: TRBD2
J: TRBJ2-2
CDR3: CASSQVALAGGYTGELFF

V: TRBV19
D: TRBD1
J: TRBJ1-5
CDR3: CASSDRGNQPQHF

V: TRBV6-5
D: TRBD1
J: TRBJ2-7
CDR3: CASRRGQGPYEQYF

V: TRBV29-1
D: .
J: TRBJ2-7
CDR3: CSVEFQGRAYEQYF